The subject of this entry is one T cell receptor beta chain. This specimen comes from a study of blood T cell repertoires in COVID-19. The wider study: Material from acute and convalescent COVID-19 was sourced from the United States, Italy and Spain.

The J segment lost 3 bases and the V segment lost 4 bases, leaving 6 bases of the junction unmatched. This CDR3 is built from 14 residues. Germline assignment: CDR1 SGDLS and CDR2 YYNGEE. Assay: immunoSEQ multiplex PCR; the TCRdb copy retains only in-frame clones and omits some. The data show 200,000 to 300,000 clones, approximately 86% seen once. Input material: PBMCs or T cells enriched from blood (not recorded which). The TCR originated in a middle-aged woman with acute COVID-19. The genes are TRBV9 and TRBJ2-5; 7 bases line up with TRBD2. The CDR3, as DNA: TGTGCCAGCAGCTTCTTAGGGAGGGAAGAGACCCAGTACTTC. Its translation is CASSFLGREETQYF.